One sample yielded the 5 T cell receptor beta chains listed below, sequenced in a study of shared clonotypes between healthy human individuals. Data came from immunoSEQ multiplex PCR; TCRdb stores just in-frame clones and leaves some out. The sample has approximately 2.5 million clones; over 85% are singletons. Sequenced sample: naive CD4+ T cells from PBMCs. Subset given: CD45RA+ positively selected. The receptors come from a young man in good health. Some clones in this sample may be carry-over from other donors' samples.

The rearrangement links TRBV2 to TRBJ1-3, with D hard to call. The germline CDR1 and CDR2 sequences are SNHLY and FYNNEI. Trimming left V 1 base short and J 10 bases short, with 2 bases between. The CDR3 has 10 amino acids. The CDR3 spells CASSEGTIYF. CDR3 coding DNA: TGTGCCAGCAGTGAAGGTACCATATATTTT.

The J gene is TRBJ2-5, the V gene TRBV5-4, with D perhaps TRBD2 (5 bases). This CDR3 region has 15 residues. The V gene lost 3 bases and the J gene lost 5 bases, with 17 bases spanning the gap. CDR1 is SGHNT and CDR2 is YYREEE in the germline V gene (reference sequence). For the CDR3, the DNA is TGTGCCAGCAGCTCCACACTGGGAGAGTGGGAGACCCAGTACTTC. It translates to CASSSTLGEWETQYF.

This chain links TRBV2 with TRBJ2-5; D is possibly TRBD2 (5 bases). V lost 6 bases and J lost 9, with 14 bases in between. The CDR3 runs to 12 residues. CDR1 is SNHLY and CDR2 is FYNNEI in the germline V gene. In DNA, the CDR3 is TGTGCCAGCAGCCGAACTTCGGAGGCCCAGTACTTC. It yields the protein CASSRTSEAQYF.

This chain connects TRBV6-1 to TRBJ1-1; D is unclear. This CDR3 is built from 14 residues. V was clipped by 3 bases and J by 1 base, with 9 bases between them. Germline V gene sequence: CDR1 MNHNS, CDR2 SASEGT. CDR3 coding DNA: TGTGCCAGCAGTGATGCCTGGGGGAACACTGAAGCTTTCTTT. Translation gives CASSDAWGNTEAFF.

The chain uses TRBV4-2 and TRBJ2-1; 7 nucleotides agree with TRBD2. With V trimmed by 8 bases and J by 10 bases, 11 bases remained unmatched. The CDR3 has 13 residues. Germline CDR1 and CDR2: LGHNA and YNFKEQ. CDR3 region: CASRVGGGHEQFF. CDR3 sequence (DNA): TGTGCCAGCCGCGTCGGGGGAGGGCACGAGCAGTTCTTC.